The 15 T cell receptor beta chains in this list originate from one sample, sequenced in a study of T cells in Graves' hyperthyroidism and ophthalmopathy. Regions amplified from RNA transcripts were the TCR beta CDR3 regions. Using the HTBI primer set, a first-round RT-PCR was run on the TCR CDR3. From the multiplex PCR reads, TCRdb called clonotypes with MiXCR, one entry per CDR3 protein. The data contain around 420,000 distinct CDR3 sequences, 15% to 19% of them singletons. The specimen was blood. The receptors come from a woman aged 18-35 years with Graves' hyperthyroidism.

The chain joins TRBV5-6 to TRBJ2-7; TRBD1 matches 11 bases. CDR3 size: 16 residues. J was trimmed by 6 bases and V by 2 bases; bases with no gene match: 10. The germline CDR1 and CDR2 sequences are SGHDT and YYEEEE. The chain's CDR3 is CASSFLGTGGVFEQYF. As DNA, the CDR3 is TGTGCCAGCAGCTTCTTAGGGACAGGGGGGGTTTTCGAGCAGTACTTC.

Points on this clonotype: Its ends do not fully match the called genes, so a read error is possible. V usage is TRBV6-5 and J usage is TRBJ1-1; no firm D call. The CDR3 has 16 amino acids. The germline CDR1 and CDR2 sequences are MNHEY and SVGAGI. The CDR3 sequence is CASSYSQITMNTEALF. The CDR3 DNA reads TGTGCCAGCAGTTACTCTCAGATTACAATGAACACTGAAGCTCTCTTT.

This clonotype was recorded many times. The V gene is TRBV29-1, the J gene TRBJ2-1; possibly TRBD1 for D (6 bases). The ends were cut back, 7 bases at V and 6 bases at J, with 13 bases in the middle. CDR3 length: 12 amino acids. From germline, CDR1 is SQVTM and CDR2 ANQGSEA. This CDR3 is CSGYRVPNEQFF. As DNA, the CDR3 is TGCAGCGGATACAGGGTCCCCAATGAGCAGTTCTTC.

This clonotype came up many times. The V call is TRBV20-1, the J call TRBJ2-7, with TRBD2 identical over 10 bases. Losses at the gene ends were 5 bases for V and 2 bases for J; bases not matched to a gene: 6. This CDR3 is 14 amino acids long. CDR1 and CDR2 (germline): DFQATT, SNEGSKA (reference sequence). The CDR3 region is CSAYSGRPPYEQYF. The CDR3 region has the DNA TGCAGTGCTTATAGCGGGAGGCCACCCTACGAGCAGTACTTC.

This clonotype showed up many times. The V gene is TRBV11-2, the J gene TRBJ2-1; 14 bases agree with TRBD2. The CDR3 runs to 17 residues. The trim removed 3 bases at V and 9 bases at J, leaving 10 bases unmatched. CDR1 and CDR2 from the germline V gene are SGHAT and FQNNGV. CDR3 DNA sequence: TGTGCCAGCAGCTTCACCGGGACTAGCGGGAGTGGGGGTGAGCAGTTCTTC. It specifies CASSFTGTSGSGGEQFF.

On this clonotype itself: One junction end disagrees with the germline gene, perhaps due to a read error. The chain combines TRBV19 with TRBJ1-5; D gene ambiguous. CDR3 length equals 13 residues. Germline V gene lookup returns CDR1 LNHDA and CDR2 SQIVND (reference sequence). CDR3 residues: CASSMFSYQPQHF. In DNA, the CDR3 is TGTGCCAGTAGTATGTTTAGCTATCAGCCCCAGCATTTT.

The chain uses TRBV20-1 and TRBJ2-3; 7 bases line up with TRBD2. Germline V CDR1 and CDR2: DFQATT, SNEGSKA (reference sequence). The trim removed 6 bases at V and 4 bases at J, leaving 13 bases unmatched. The CDR3 has 15 amino acids. CDR3 coding DNA: TGCAGTGCAAAGAGGGCGGGAGCAGATGCAGATACGCAGTATTTT. It translates to CSAKRAGADADTQYF.

This sequence joins TRBV27 and TRBJ2-3; no definite D call. Germline loops: CDR1 MNHEY, CDR2 SMNVEV (reference sequence). Trimming took 3 bases from V and 0 from J, leaving 10 bases between them. The CDR3 length is 15 residues. The CDR3 is CASSLWQPSTDTQYF. The CDR3 nucleotides are TGTGCCAGCAGTTTGTGGCAGCCCAGCACAGATACGCAGTATTTT.

As for this clonotype: A much larger clone differs by one base, so this may be a read error. This CDR3 reads CASSYLPTLGSYNEQFF. As DNA, the CDR3 is TGTGCCAGCAGTTACCTCCCCACCCTGGGCTCCTACAATGAGCAGTTCTTC. V usage is TRBV6-2 or TRBV6-3 and J usage is TRBJ2-1; no firm D call. Germline V gives CDR1 MNHEY, CDR2 SVGEGT. Trimming left V 2 bases short and J 0 bases short, with 14 bases between. There are 17 residues in the CDR3.

The V and J genes are TRBV11-2 and TRBJ2-3; 7 positions match TRBD1. Germline V gives CDR1 SGHAT, CDR2 FQNNGV. Trimming cost V 1 base and J 4 bases; bases outside gene matches: 11. CDR3 length equals 17 residues. CDR3 in DNA: TGTGCCAGCAGCTTAGGACAGGGAGATATGAGGGCAGATACGCAGTATTTT. Its translation: CASSLGQGDMRADTQYF.

This clonotype was observed at least ten times. The rearrangement uses TRBV7-9 and TRBJ2-7, with TRBD2 matching 9 bases. With 0 bases clipped from V and 1 base from J, the junction kept 1 base outside the gene matches. CDR3 length equals 15 residues. Germline V gene data show CDR1 as SEHNR and CDR2 as FQNEAQ (reference sequence). The chain's CDR3 is CASSLASGGSYEQYF. The CDR3 bases are TGTGCCAGCAGCTTAGCTAGCGGGGGATCCTACGAGCAGTACTTC. Full variable domain (missing parts from reference TRBV7-9 and TRBJ2-7): DTGVSQNPRHKITKRGQNVTFRCDPISEHNRLYWYRQTLGQGPEFLTYFQNEAQLEKSRLLSDRFSAERPKGSFSTLEIQRTEQGDSAMYLCASSLASGGSYEQYFGPGTRLTVT.

The V and J genes are TRBV9 and TRBJ2-3, with 7 bases aligning to TRBD2. The junction had 8 bases not matched to a gene; V was cut back by 4 bases and J by 0 bases. The CDR3 runs to 16 residues. The germline V gene encodes CDR1 SGDLS and CDR2 YYNGEE. In DNA, the CDR3 is TGTGCCAGCAGCCTCCGCGGGGGTTCTAGCACAGATACGCAGTATTTT. Translated, it gives CASSLRGGSSTDTQYF. The full variable domain, its missing parts supplied by reference TRBV9 and TRBJ2-3, is DSGVTQTPKHLITATGQRVTLRCSPRSGDLSVYWYQQSLDQGLQFLIQYYNGEERAKGNILERFSAQQFPDLHSELNLSSLELGDSALYFCASSLRGGSSTDTQYFGPGTRLTVL.

This clonotype showed up just a few times. J is TRBJ1-3 and V is TRBV28; D gene unclear. This CDR3 region has 15 residues. Germline CDR1 is MDHEN and CDR2 is SYDVKM. The germline V and J ends were trimmed by 7 bases and 0 bases, with 13 bases remaining between them. The CDR3 spells CASNGVGASGNTIYF. CDR3 nucleotides: TGTGCCAGCAACGGGGTCGGTGCCTCTGGAAACACCATATATTTT.

Ten or more counts support this clonotype. This rearrangement joins TRBV12-3 or TRBV12-4 to TRBJ1-2; 9 bases agree with TRBD1. The trim removed 6 bases at V and 12 bases at J, leaving 11 bases unmatched. This CDR3 is built from 13 residues. CDR3 residues: CASRKLSGQGNTF. CDR3 DNA sequence: TGTGCCAGCAGGAAGTTGTCAGGACAGGGGAACACCTTC.

This clonotype was found many times. V usage is TRBV6-1 and J usage is TRBJ1-1, with D unresolved. From germline, CDR1 is MNHNS and CDR2 SASEGT. The CDR3 is made up of 14 amino acids. Trimming cost V 4 bases and J 0 bases, with 9 bases left between them. CDR3: CASSAPTVNTEAFF. The CDR3 nucleotides are TGTGCCAGCAGTGCGCCGACCGTGAACACTGAAGCTTTCTTT.